This TCR beta chain was captured in a study of cytomegalovirus exposure and HLA in healthy donors. V was clipped by 5 bases and J by 3 bases, with 14 bases between them. CDR1 and CDR2 (germline): SGHRS, YFSETQ. This CDR3 is built from 15 residues. Profiling relied on immunoSEQ multiplex PCR, and the TCRdb table lists in-frame clones only, not all of them. The top ten hold 20% to 25% of the sample, which has 150,000 to 170,000 clones, 86% seen once. The chain couples TRBV5-1 to TRBJ1-4; maybe TRBD1 (6 bases). The receptor was derived from a man aged 18 to 30 in good health and CMV-seropositive. Sequencing was performed on PBMCs. For the CDR3, the DNA is TGCGCCAGCAGGCTACAGGGTAGGCCTAATGAAAAACTGTTTTTT. Amino acid sequence: CASRLQGRPNEKLFF.